This TCR beta chain was retrieved from a study of PD-1 blockade in mismatch repair-deficient tumors. Across the study: Patients had eleven to twelve mismatch repair-deficient cancer types, all previously treated and progressing.

Clones were sequenced by immunoSEQ multiplex PCR, and TCRdb holds only the in-frame ones, with some missing. Of about 22,000 clones listed, roughly 81% are singletons. The CDR3 length is 13 residues. Germline V CDR1 and CDR2: PRHDT, FYEKMQ (reference sequence). The ends lost 3 bases at V and 7 bases at J; junction bases unmatched: 5. The TCR-sequenced patients were a few responders to pembrolizumab. J is TRBJ2-7 and V is TRBV13; 8 bases are a match to TRBD1. The material sequenced was peripheral blood, taken 2 weeks after starting pembrolizumab. The receptor was isolated from an adult with mismatch repair-deficient cancer. The CDR3 DNA sequence: TGTGCCAGCAGCTTTGCCAGGGGGCGGGAGCAGTACTTC. It specifies CASSFARGREQYF.